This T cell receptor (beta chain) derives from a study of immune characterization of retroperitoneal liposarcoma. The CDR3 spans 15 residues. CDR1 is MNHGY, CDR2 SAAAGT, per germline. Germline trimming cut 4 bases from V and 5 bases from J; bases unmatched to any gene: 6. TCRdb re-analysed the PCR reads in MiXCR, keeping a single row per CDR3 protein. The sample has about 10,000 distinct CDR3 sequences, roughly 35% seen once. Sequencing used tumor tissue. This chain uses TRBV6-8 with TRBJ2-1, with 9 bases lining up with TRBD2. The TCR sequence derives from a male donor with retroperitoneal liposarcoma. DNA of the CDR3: TGTGCCAGCAGTTCCGGAGTAGCGGGAGACAATGAGCAGTTCTTC. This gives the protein CASSSGVAGDNEQFF.